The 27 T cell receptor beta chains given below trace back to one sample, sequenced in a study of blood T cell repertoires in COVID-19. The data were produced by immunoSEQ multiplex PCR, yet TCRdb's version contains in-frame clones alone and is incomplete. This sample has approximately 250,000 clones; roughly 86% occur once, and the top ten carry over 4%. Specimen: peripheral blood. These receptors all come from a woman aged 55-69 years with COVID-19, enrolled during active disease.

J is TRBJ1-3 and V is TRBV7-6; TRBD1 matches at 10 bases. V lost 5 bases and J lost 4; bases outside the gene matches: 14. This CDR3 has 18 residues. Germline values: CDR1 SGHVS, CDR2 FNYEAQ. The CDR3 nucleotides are TGTGCCAGCAGCACTACCCCGGGACAGGGGTATGCCGGAAACACCATATATTTT. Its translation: CASSTTPGQGYAGNTIYF.

The CDR3 sequence: CASSSVRAGIVGNQPQHF. The CDR3 DNA sequence: TGTGCCAGCAGTTCGGTCCGGGCAGGGATAGTCGGCAATCAGCCCCAGCATTTT. This chain links TRBV27 with TRBJ1-5; D is possibly TRBD1 (5 bases). Trimming pared 4 bases from V and 2 bases from J, leaving 21 bases between. This CDR3 is built from 18 residues. From germline, CDR1 is MNHEY and CDR2 SMNVEV (reference sequence).

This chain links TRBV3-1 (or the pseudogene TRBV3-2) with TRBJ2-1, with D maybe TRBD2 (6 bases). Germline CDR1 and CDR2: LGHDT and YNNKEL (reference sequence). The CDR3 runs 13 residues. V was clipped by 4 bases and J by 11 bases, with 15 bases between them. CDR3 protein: CASSPIFGGKQFF. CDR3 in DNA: TGTGCCAGCAGCCCCATATTTGGGGGGAAGCAGTTCTTC.

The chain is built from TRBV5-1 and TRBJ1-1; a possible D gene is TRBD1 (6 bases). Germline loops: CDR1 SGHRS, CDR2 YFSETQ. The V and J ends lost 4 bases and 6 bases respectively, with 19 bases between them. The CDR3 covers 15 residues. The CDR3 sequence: CASSPPLGASAEAFF. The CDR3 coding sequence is TGCGCCAGCAGCCCCCCGCTGGGGGCAAGCGCTGAAGCTTTCTTT.

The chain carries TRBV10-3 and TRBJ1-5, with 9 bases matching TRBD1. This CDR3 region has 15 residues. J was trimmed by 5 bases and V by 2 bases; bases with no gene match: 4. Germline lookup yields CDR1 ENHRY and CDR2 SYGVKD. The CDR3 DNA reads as TGTGCCATCAGTGAGCGCGGGACAGGGTATCAGCCCCAGCATTTT. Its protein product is CAISERGTGYQPQHF.

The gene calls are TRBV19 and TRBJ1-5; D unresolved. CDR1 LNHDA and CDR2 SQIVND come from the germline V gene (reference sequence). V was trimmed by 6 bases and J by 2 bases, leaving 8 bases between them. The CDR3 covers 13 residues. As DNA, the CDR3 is TGTGCCAGTAGCCAGGTCCGCAATCAGCCCCAGCATTTT. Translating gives CASSQVRNQPQHF. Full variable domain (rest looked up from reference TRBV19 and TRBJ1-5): DGGITQSPKYLFRKEGQNVTLSCEQNLNHDAMYWYRQDPGQGLRLIYYSQIVNDFQKGDIAEGYSVSREKKESFPLTVTSAQKNPTAFYLCASSQVRNQPQHFGDGTRLSIL.

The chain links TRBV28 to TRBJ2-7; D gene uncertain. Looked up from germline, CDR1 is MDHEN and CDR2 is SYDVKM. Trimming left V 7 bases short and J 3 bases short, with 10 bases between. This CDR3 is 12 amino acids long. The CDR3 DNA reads TGTGCCAGCACAGAAAATATCTACGAGCAGTACTTC. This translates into CASTENIYEQYF.

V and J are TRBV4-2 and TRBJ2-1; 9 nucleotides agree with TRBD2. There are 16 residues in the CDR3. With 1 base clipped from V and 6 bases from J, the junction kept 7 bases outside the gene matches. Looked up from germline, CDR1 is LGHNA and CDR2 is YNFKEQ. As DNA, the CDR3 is TGTGCCAGCAGCCAAGGGCCGAGCGGGAGGAGCAATGAGCAGTTCTTC. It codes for CASSQGPSGRSNEQFF.

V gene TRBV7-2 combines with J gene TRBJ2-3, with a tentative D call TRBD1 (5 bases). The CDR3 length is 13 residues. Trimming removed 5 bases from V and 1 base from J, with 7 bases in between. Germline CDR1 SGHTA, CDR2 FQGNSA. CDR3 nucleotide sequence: TGTGCCAGCAGCAAACAGGGCACAGATACGCAGTATTTT. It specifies CASSKQGTDTQYF.

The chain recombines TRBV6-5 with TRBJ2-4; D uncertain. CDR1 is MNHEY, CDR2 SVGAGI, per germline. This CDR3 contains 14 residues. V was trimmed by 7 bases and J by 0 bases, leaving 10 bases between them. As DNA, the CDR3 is TGTGCCAGCAAGAGCGAACTAGCCAAAAACATTCAGTACTTC. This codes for CASKSELAKNIQYF.

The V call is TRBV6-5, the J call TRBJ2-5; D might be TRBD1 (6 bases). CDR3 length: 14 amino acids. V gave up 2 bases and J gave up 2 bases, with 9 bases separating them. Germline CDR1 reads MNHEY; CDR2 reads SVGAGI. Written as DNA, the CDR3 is TGTGCCAGCAGTTACCGGCAGGGGCAAGAGACCCAGTACTTC. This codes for CASSYRQGQETQYF.

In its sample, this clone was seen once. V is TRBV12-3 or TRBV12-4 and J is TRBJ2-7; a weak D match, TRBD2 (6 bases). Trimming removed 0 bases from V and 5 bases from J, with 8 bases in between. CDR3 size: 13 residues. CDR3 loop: CASSLAGGHEQYF. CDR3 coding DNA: TGTGCCAGCAGTTTAGCCGGGGGACACGAGCAGTACTTC.

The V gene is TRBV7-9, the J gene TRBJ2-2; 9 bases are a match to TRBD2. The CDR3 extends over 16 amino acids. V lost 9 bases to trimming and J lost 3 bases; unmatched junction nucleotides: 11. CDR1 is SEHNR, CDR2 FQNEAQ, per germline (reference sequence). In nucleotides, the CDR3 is TGTGCCAGTACAACTAGCGGGCGGACGGACACCGGGGAGCTGTTTTTT. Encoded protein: CASTTSGRTDTGELFF.

CDR3 loop: CASSAETTGGKGEAFF. DNA for the CDR3: TGTGCCAGCAGCGCCGAGACGACAGGGGGCAAGGGTGAAGCTTTCTTT. The rearrangement joins TRBV9 to TRBJ1-1, with 10 bases that match TRBD1. This CDR3 is built from 16 residues. Trimming cost V 3 bases and J 7 bases; bases outside gene matches: 12. Germline V CDR1 and CDR2: SGDLS, YYNGEE.

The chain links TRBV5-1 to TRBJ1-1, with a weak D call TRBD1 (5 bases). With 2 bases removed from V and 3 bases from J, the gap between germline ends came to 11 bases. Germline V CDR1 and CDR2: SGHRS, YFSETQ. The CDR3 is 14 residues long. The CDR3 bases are TGCGCCAGCAGCTTACCATGGGGCGACACTGAAGCTTTCTTT. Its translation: CASSLPWGDTEAFF.

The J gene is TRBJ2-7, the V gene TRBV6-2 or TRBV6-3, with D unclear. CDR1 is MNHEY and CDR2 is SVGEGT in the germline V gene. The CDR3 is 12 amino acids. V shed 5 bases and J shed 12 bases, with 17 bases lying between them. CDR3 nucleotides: TGTGCCAGCAGTCAGCAGCAGGTAACGCGGTACTTC. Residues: CASSQQQVTRYF.

CDR3 DNA sequence: TGTGCCAGCAGCCCCCAGGCCGGCGGGGAGCTGTTTTTT. Translation: CASSPQAGGELFF. V and J are TRBV9 and TRBJ2-2; no clear D. The V gene lost 4 bases and the J gene lost 7 bases, with 11 bases spanning the gap. Germline CDR1 SGDLS, CDR2 YYNGEE. The CDR3 runs 13 residues.

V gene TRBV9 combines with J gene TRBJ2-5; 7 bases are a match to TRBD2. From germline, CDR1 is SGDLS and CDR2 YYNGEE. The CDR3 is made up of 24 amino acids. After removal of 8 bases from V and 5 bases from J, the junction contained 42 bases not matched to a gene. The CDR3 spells CARRTGRTHTRLRWAGRGGETQYF. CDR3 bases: TGTGCCAGACGGACCGGGAGGACCCACACACGGCTCCGTTGGGCAGGGCGTGGAGGGGAGACCCAGTACTTC. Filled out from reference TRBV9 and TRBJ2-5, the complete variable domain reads DSGVTQTPKHLITATGQRVTLRCSPRSGDLSVYWYQQSLDQGLQFLIQYYNGEERAKGNILERFSAQQFPDLHSELNLSSLELGDSALYFCARRTGRTHTRLRWAGRGGETQYFGPGTRLLVL.

The CDR3 nucleotides read TGTGCCAGCAGTTTTAGGGGTCCCGGGGAGCTGTTTTTT. Amino acids: CASSFRGPGELFF. The genes are TRBV12-3 or TRBV12-4 and TRBJ2-2, with D tentatively TRBD1 (5 bases). The CDR3 spans 13 residues. The ends were cut back, 3 bases at V and 6 bases at J, with 8 bases in the middle.

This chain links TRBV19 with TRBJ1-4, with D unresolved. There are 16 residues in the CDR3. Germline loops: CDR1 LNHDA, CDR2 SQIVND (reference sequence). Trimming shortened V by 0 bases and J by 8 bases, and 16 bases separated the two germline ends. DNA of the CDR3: TGTGCCAGTAGTATAGACCCGGGATTCGATACAGAAAAACTGTTTTTT. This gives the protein CASSIDPGFDTEKLFF.

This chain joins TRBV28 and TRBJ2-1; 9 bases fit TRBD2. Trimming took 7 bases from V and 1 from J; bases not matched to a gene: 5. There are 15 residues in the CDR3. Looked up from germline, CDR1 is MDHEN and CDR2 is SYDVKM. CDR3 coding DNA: TGTGCCAGCATAATAGCGGGAGAGTCCTACAATGAGCAGTTCTTC. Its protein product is CASIIAGESYNEQFF.

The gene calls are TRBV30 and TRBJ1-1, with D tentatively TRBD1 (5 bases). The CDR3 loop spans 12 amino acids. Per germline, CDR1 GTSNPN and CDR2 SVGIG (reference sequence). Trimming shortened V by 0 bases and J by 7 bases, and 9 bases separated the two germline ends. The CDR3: CAWSVPTDEAFF. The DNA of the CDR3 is TGTGCCTGGAGTGTACCGACAGATGAAGCTTTCTTT. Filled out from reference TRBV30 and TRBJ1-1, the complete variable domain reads SQTIHQWPATLVQPVGSPLSLECTVEGTSNPNLYWYRQAAGRGLQLLFYSVGIGQISSEVPQNLSASRPQDRQFILSSKKLLLSDSGFYLCAWSVPTDEAFFGQGTRLTVV.

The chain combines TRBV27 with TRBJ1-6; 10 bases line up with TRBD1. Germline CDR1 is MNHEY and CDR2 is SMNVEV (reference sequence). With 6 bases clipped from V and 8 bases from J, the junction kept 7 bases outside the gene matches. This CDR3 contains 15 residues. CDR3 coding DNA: TGTGCCAGCAGATTTCCCGGGACAGGGGATTCACCCCTCCACTTT. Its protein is CASRFPGTGDSPLHF.

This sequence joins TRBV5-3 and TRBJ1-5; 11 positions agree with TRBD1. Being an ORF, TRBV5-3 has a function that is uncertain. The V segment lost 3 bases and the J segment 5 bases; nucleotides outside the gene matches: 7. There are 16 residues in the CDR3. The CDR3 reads CARSSADRGRDQPQHF. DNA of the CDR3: TGTGCCAGAAGCTCTGCGGACAGGGGGCGAGATCAGCCCCAGCATTTT.

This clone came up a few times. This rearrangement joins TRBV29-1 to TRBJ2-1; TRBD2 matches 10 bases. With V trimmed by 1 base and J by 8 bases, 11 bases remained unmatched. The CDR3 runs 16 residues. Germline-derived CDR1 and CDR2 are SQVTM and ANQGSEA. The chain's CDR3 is CSVEVRLAGVVDEQFF. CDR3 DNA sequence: TGCAGCGTTGAAGTGCGTCTAGCGGGAGTGGTTGATGAGCAGTTCTTC.

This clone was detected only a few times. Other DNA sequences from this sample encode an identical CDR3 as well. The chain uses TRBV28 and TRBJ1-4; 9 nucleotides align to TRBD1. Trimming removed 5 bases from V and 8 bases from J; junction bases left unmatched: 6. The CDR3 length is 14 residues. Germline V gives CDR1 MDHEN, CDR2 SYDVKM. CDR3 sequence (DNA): TGTGCCAGCAGTCTCACAGGGGGCAACGAAAAACTGTTTTTT. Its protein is CASSLTGGNEKLFF.

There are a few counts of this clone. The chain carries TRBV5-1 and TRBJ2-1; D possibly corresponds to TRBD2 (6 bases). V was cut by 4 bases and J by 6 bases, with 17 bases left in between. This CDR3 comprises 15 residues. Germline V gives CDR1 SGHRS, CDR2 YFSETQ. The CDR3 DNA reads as TGCGCCAGCAGCCAATCCGGGAGTGCGGTCAATGAGCAGTTCTTC. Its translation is CASSQSGSAVNEQFF.